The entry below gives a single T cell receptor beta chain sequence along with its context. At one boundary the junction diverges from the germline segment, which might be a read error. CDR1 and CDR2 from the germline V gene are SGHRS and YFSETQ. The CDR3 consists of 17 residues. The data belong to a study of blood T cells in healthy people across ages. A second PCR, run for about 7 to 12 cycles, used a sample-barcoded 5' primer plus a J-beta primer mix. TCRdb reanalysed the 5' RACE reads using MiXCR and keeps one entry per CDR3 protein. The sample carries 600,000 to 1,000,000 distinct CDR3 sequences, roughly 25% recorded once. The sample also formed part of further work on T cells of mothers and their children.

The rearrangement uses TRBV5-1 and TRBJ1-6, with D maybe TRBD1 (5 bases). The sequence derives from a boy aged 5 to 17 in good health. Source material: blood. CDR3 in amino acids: CASSLEVPSRGNSPLHF. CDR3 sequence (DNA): TGCGCCAGTAGCTTGGAGGTCCCCTCTCGGGGGAATTCACCCCTCCACTTT.